These 23 T cell receptor beta chains share one sample of origin, sequenced in a study of beta chain features in type 1 diabetes. Investigators reverse transcribed all isolated RNA, so they sequenced expressed TCRB transcripts. Clones were sequenced by immunoSEQ multiplex PCR, and TCRdb holds only the in-frame ones, with some missing. The top ten clones hold 0.05% to 0.065% of a sample with under 500,000 clones, approximately 30% of them seen once. The specimen sequenced was naive CD4+ T cells from blood. Receptors originate from a man aged 18-30 years in good health.

V and J are TRBV5-1 and TRBJ2-1, with D unresolved. Germline V gene lookup returns CDR1 SGHRS and CDR2 YFSETQ. The CDR3 consists of 15 residues. Trimming cost V 0 bases and J 0 bases, with 7 bases left between them. The CDR3 nucleotides read TGCGCCAGCAGCTTGGGACTGACCTCCTACAATGAGCAGTTCTTC. It encodes CASSLGLTSYNEQFF.

V gene TRBV6-1 combines with J gene TRBJ1-5; perhaps TRBD1 as D (6 bases). Trimming stripped 7 bases from V and 5 bases from J, with 18 bases between. This CDR3 is built from 15 residues. Germline CDR1 is MNHNS and CDR2 is SASEGT. CDR3 DNA sequence: TGTGCCAGCAAGCCACAGGGTAGGAGGGATCAGCCCCAGCATTTT. This encodes CASKPQGRRDQPQHF.

This clone was recorded once. This chain links TRBV2 with TRBJ2-1; D unclear. The CDR3 covers 14 residues. Germline V gives CDR1 SNHLY, CDR2 FYNNEI. V gave up 4 bases and J gave up 6 bases, with 13 bases separating them. CDR3: CASSGLAPGNEQFF. The CDR3 nucleotides are TGTGCCAGCAGTGGACTGGCGCCCGGCAATGAGCAGTTCTTC.

The chain uses TRBV30 and TRBJ1-2; 8 bases line up with TRBD1. V gave up 3 bases and J gave up 2 bases; unmatched junction bases: 11. Per germline, CDR1 GTSNPN and CDR2 SVGIG (reference sequence). This CDR3 is 16 amino acids long. CDR3 sequence: CAWSVRIGQGNYGYTF. The CDR3 nucleotides read TGTGCCTGGAGCGTAAGGATAGGACAGGGCAACTATGGCTACACCTTC.

The chain recombines TRBV7-3 with TRBJ2-1; 12 bases are shared with TRBD2. Germline CDR1 reads SGHTA; CDR2 reads FQGTGA. V shed 5 bases, J shed 10 bases, and the junction held 9 bases outside the gene matches. The CDR3 has 15 amino acids. CDR3 amino acids: CASSVGASGRGEQFF. The CDR3 bases are TGTGCCAGCAGCGTAGGAGCTAGCGGGAGGGGCGAGCAGTTCTTC.

This clone turned up a few times. The same CDR3 arises from other DNA sequences in this sample as well. This chain joins TRBV20-1 and TRBJ2-7; D gene ambiguous. Deletions cut 6 bases from V and 2 bases from J, with 5 bases between. The V gene's germline CDR1 is DFQATT and CDR2 SNEGSKA (reference sequence). The CDR3 loop spans 10 amino acids. CDR3 protein: CSAQTYEQYF. CDR3 in DNA: TGCAGTGCGCAAACCTACGAGCAGTACTTC.

The rearrangement joins TRBV30 to TRBJ2-1; D possibly corresponds to TRBD2 (5 bases). V lost 3 bases, J lost 3 bases, and 12 bases lay in between. This CDR3 region has 14 residues. Germline V gives CDR1 GTSNPN, CDR2 SVGIG (reference sequence). The CDR3 loop is CAWSALTSYNEQFF. In DNA, the CDR3 is TGTGCCTGGAGCGCACTCACTAGCTACAATGAGCAGTTCTTC.

The V call is TRBV29-1, the J call TRBJ2-1; D is uncertain. The V gene's germline CDR1 is SQVTM and CDR2 ANQGSEA. V was clipped by 3 bases and J by 10 bases, with 25 bases between them. The length of the CDR3 is 16 residues. CDR3 DNA: TGCAGCGTTGAGCCCCTGGCCAGGAGAGTTACTGACGAGCAGTTCTTC. Translated, it gives CSVEPLARRVTDEQFF.

The chain has TRBV10-3 and TRBJ1-2; no clear D. CDR3 length: 12 residues. CDR1 and CDR2 (germline): ENHRY, SYGVKD. Trimming removed 3 bases at V and 4 bases at J, with 6 bases between. The CDR3 sequence is CAISDPGYGYTF. In nucleotides, the CDR3 is TGTGCCATCAGTGATCCCGGCTATGGCTACACCTTC.

The chain has TRBV6-4 and TRBJ2-3; TRBD2 aligns across 8 bases. Germline lookup yields CDR1 MRHNA and CDR2 SNTAGT. The CDR3 length is 14 residues. V lost 6 bases to trimming and J lost 1 base; unmatched junction nucleotides: 3. The CDR3 region is CASRATSGTDTQYF. DNA of the CDR3: TGTGCCAGCAGGGCGACTAGCGGCACAGATACGCAGTATTTT.

The chain couples TRBV7-9 to TRBJ2-3; D is undetermined. This CDR3 spans 14 amino acids. Germline V gene sequence: CDR1 SEHNR, CDR2 FQNEAQ (reference sequence). Trimming left V 4 bases short and J 0 bases short, with 8 bases between. The CDR3 spells CASSSGVSTDTQYF. The CDR3 DNA follows: TGTGCCAGCAGCTCAGGAGTAAGCACAGATACGCAGTATTTT. The full variable domain, rest sourced from reference TRBV7-9 and TRBJ2-3, is DTGVSQNPRHKITKRGQNVTFRCDPISEHNRLYWYRQTLGQGPEFLTYFQNEAQLEKSRLLSDRFSAERPKGSFSTLEIQRTEQGDSAMYLCASSSGVSTDTQYFGPGTRLTVL.

The chain is built from TRBV7-9 and TRBJ1-1, with unresolved D. CDR3 length: 12 amino acids. V was trimmed by 5 bases and J by 6 bases, leaving 10 bases between them. The germline gives CDR1 SEHNR, CDR2 FQNEAQ (reference sequence). CDR3 amino acids: CASSRLDPEAFF. DNA of the CDR3: TGTGCCAGCAGCCGATTGGACCCTGAAGCTTTCTTT.

A few counts support this clone. The genes are TRBV28 and TRBJ2-3, with 10 bases lining up with TRBD1. This CDR3 comprises 15 residues. The germline V gene has CDR1 MDHEN and CDR2 SYDVKM. V shed 2 bases and J 1 base; nucleotides not matched to a gene: 0. The CDR3 DNA is TGTGCCAGCAGTTTAGGGACAGGGGGCACAGATACGCAGTATTTT. The encoded protein is CASSLGTGGTDTQYF.

The chain uses TRBV29-1 and TRBJ2-2, with D possibly called TRBD1 or TRBD2 (5 bases each). There are 17 residues in the CDR3. The germline CDR1 and CDR2 sequences are SQVTM and ANQGSEA. The CDR3 coding sequence is TGCCGCGCCCCAGAGGGTGGGCAGGGTCTCAACACCGGGGAGCTGTTTTTT. Translating gives CRAPEGGQGLNTGELFF.

The V and J genes are TRBV7-3 and TRBJ2-3; D is unresolved. Germline CDR1 and CDR2: SGHTA and FQGTGA. Trimming took off 5 bases at V and 0 bases at J, with 6 bases between the two ends. The length of the CDR3 is 13 residues. This chain's CDR3 is CASSRQSTDTQYF. The CDR3 DNA follows: TGTGCCAGCAGCCGACAAAGCACAGATACGCAGTATTTT.

The chain carries TRBV7-9 and TRBJ2-1, with D perhaps TRBD2 (5 bases). Trimming took 3 bases from V and 8 from J, leaving 14 bases between them. The V gene's germline CDR1 is SEHNR and CDR2 FQNEAQ (reference sequence). The CDR3 covers 14 residues. The DNA for the CDR3 is TGTGCCAGCAGCTTCCGAGCGGAAGTCTATGAGCAGTTCTTC. It yields the protein CASSFRAEVYEQFF. Combining the CDR3 with reference TRBV7-9 and TRBJ2-1 gives the whole variable domain DTGVSQNPRHKITKRGQNVTFRCDPISEHNRLYWYRQTLGQGPEFLTYFQNEAQLEKSRLLSDRFSAERPKGSFSTLEIQRTEQGDSAMYLCASSFRAEVYEQFFGPGTRLTVL.

The CDR3: CASSQDQGNYVRRQYF. The CDR3 DNA is TGTGCCAGCAGCCAAGATCAGGGAAATTACGTGAGAAGGCAGTACTTC. The chain links TRBV14 to TRBJ2-7; the D gene is possibly TRBD1 (5 bases). V lost 0 bases to trimming and J lost 9 bases, with 21 bases between them. The CDR3 totals 16 residues. The V gene's germline CDR1 is SGHDN and CDR2 FVKESK.

This clone has more than one count but fewer than ten. The J gene is TRBJ2-7, the V gene TRBV5-1, with 7 bases lining up with TRBD2. The trim removed 0 bases at V and 3 bases at J, leaving 3 bases unmatched. Per the germline V gene, CDR1 is SGHRS and CDR2 is YFSETQ. The CDR3 has 14 amino acids. The CDR3 DNA reads TGCGCCAGCAGCTTGGCAGGACTAGTCTACGAGCAGTACTTC. Protein sequence: CASSLAGLVYEQYF. Complete variable domain (other parts from reference TRBV5-1 and TRBJ2-7): KAGVTQTPRYLIKTRGQQVTLSCSPISGHRSVSWYQQTPGQGLQFLFEYFSETQRNKGNFPGRFSGRQFSNSRSEMNVSTLELGDSALYLCASSLAGLVYEQYFGPGTRLTVT.

V usage is TRBV9 and J usage is TRBJ2-3, with D perhaps TRBD1 (5 bases). The CDR3 contains 15 residues. Per germline, CDR1 SGDLS and CDR2 YYNGEE. V shed 3 bases and J shed 0 bases, with 11 bases lying between them. CDR3 DNA: TGTGCCAGCAGCGGTAGGGGCACCAGCACAGATACGCAGTATTTT. Translation: CASSGRGTSTDTQYF.

This clone has just a few counts. The V and J genes are TRBV7-9 and TRBJ2-7; TRBD2 matches 7 bases. The CDR3 sequence is 15 residues long. Germline V CDR1 and CDR2: SEHNR, FQNEAQ (reference sequence). With V trimmed by 5 bases and J by 4 bases, 11 bases remained unmatched. CDR3 in amino acids: CASSLRAGSLYEQYF. The CDR3 DNA follows: TGTGCCAGCAGCCTTAGAGCGGGGTCTTTATACGAGCAGTACTTC.

Concerning this clone itself: Other nucleotide sequences from this sample produce the same CDR3. The chain employs TRBV7-2 and TRBJ2-3; D tentatively fits TRBD1 or TRBD2 (5 bases each). Trimming removed 0 bases at V and 4 bases at J, with 5 bases between. Germline values: CDR1 SGHTA, CDR2 FQGNSA. The CDR3 is 13 residues long. In DNA, the CDR3 is TGTGCCAGCAGCTTAGCGGGACCAGATACGCAGTATTTT. It specifies CASSLAGPDTQYF.

This clone was counted between two and nine times. The chain links TRBV5-4 to TRBJ1-4; 9 nucleotides agree with TRBD1. The V and J ends lost 4 bases and 6 bases, in that order; junction bases with no gene match: 4. Germline CDR1 SGHNT, CDR2 YYREEE (reference sequence). The CDR3 has 14 residues. This CDR3 reads CASSIQGADEKLFF. The CDR3 coding sequence is TGTGCCAGCAGCATACAGGGGGCCGATGAAAAACTGTTTTTT.

The V call is TRBV7-2, the J call TRBJ1-5; 9 bases are shared with TRBD1. The CDR3 consists of 15 residues. Germline V gene data show CDR1 as SGHTA and CDR2 as FQGNSA. Unmatched junction bases numbered 3, after V lost 2 bases and J lost 4 bases. The CDR3 here is CASSLTGQGNQPQHF. The CDR3, as DNA: TGTGCCAGCAGCTTAACGGGACAGGGAAATCAGCCCCAGCATTTT.